This T cell receptor (beta chain) comes out of a study of graft-versus-host responses after intestinal transplantation. TCRdb's table, derived via immunoSEQ multiplex PCR, lists solely in-frame clones and lacks some. The sample has about 99,000 clones; 85% to 95% are singletons. About this clone: Antigen specificity is unknown.

The sequence was collected from a human donor who was the organ donor for an intestinal transplant. The specimen was unstimulated CD8+ T cells sorted from spleen or lymph node cells, collected before transplant.

The CDR3 protein is CASSEGEGDEQYF. In DNA form, the CDR3 reads TGTGCCAGCAGTGAAGGCGAGGGGGACGAGCAGTACTTC. The chain joins TRBV6-1 to TRBJ2-7; possibly TRBD1 for D (6 bases). The V gene lost 1 base and the J gene lost 5 bases, with 9 bases spanning the gap. CDR1 and CDR2 (germline): MNHNS, SASEGT. CDR3 length equals 13 residues.